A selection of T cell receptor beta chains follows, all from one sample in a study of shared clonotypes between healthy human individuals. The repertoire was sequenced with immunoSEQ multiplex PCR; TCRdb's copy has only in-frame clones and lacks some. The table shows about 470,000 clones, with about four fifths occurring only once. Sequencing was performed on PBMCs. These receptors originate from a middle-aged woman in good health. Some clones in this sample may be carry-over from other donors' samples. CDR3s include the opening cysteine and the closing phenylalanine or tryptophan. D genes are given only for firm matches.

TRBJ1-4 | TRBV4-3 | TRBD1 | CASSPDRVGTNEKLFF
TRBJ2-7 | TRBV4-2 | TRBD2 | CASSLRAGGHYEQYF
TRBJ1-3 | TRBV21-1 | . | CASSKRDGTVHLSGNTIYF
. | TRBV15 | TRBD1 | CATSRDRGRDSIEQYF
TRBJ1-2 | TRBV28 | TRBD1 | CASSPPAGQGSNYGYTF
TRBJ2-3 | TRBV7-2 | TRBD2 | CASSLALAGGRDTQYF
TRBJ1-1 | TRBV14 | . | CASSRAGGEAFF
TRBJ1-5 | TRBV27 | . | CASSPQQGLPNQPQHF
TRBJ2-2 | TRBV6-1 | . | CASSRSGGDGELFF
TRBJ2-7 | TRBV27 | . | CASSRNLYEQYF
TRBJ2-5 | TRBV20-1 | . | CSAGYQETQYF
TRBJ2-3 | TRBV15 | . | CATSRGGEADTQYF
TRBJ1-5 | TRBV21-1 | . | CASSRRQGNVFNQPQHF
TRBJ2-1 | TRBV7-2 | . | CASSLVLRGVLFF
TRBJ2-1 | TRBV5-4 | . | CASSSRTLEGNEQFF
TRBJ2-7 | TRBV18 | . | CASSLGDTSYEQYF
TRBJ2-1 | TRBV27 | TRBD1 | CASSSTRDRVKTGYNEQFF
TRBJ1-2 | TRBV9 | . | CASSAFRGAYGYTF
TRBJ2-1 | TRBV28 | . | CASSLLSINEQFF
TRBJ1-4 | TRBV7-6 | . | CASRPGPGKLFF
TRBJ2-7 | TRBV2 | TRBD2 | CASSGDGGKAEQYF
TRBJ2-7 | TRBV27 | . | CASSPGPPFAYEQYF
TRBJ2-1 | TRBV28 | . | CASSTPGQAYNEQFF
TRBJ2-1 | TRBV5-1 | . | CASSGRQALSSYNEQFF
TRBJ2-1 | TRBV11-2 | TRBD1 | CASSSGQGSDEQFF
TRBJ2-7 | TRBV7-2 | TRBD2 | CASSSSGTSGTSEQYF
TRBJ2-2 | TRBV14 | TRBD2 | CASSLGTSGIPTGELFF
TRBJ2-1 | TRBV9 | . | CASSVAPPYNEQFF
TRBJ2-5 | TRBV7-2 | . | CASSFGGPQETQYF